The 26 T cell receptor beta chains presented below share a single source sample, sequenced in a study of CD8 T cells in Susac syndrome. Reverse transcription of about 0.5 to 1 ug RNA used random hexamers. TCRdb reprocessed the immunoSEQ multiplex PCR reads via MiXCR and lists one record per CDR3 protein. This sample has about 440,000 distinct CDR3 sequences, with roughly 85% found just once. Sequencing input: CD8+ T cells from PBMCs. The receptors derive from a human donor with multiple sclerosis.

The gene calls are TRBV20-1 and TRBJ1-1; D is uncertain. Germline lookup yields CDR1 DFQATT and CDR2 SNEGSKA (reference sequence). V lost 0 bases and J lost 0, with 14 bases in between. This CDR3 has 16 amino acids. The CDR3 loop is CSARDPIEKLNTEAFF. CDR3 coding DNA: TGCAGTGCTAGAGACCCCATTGAGAAATTGAACACTGAAGCTTTCTTT.

The chain has TRBV15 and TRBJ2-7; 7 nucleotides agree with TRBD1. CDR3 size: 15 residues. Germline loops: CDR1 LNHNV, CDR2 YYDKDF (reference sequence). The trim removed 5 bases at V and 2 bases at J, leaving 9 bases unmatched. This chain's CDR3 is CATSPSRDSPYEQYF. CDR3 nucleotides: TGTGCCACCAGCCCCAGCCGGGACAGCCCCTACGAGCAGTACTTC.

CDR3 in amino acids: CASRDWSDATEAFF. The CDR3 coding sequence is TGTGCCAGCAGGGACTGGTCGGACGCCACTGAAGCTTTCTTT. The V and J genes are TRBV6-1 and TRBJ1-1; D is uncertain. Trimming removed 6 bases from V and 4 bases from J, with 15 bases in between. This CDR3 contains 14 residues. In germline, CDR1 is MNHNS, CDR2 SASEGT.

This rearrangement joins TRBV4-2 to TRBJ1-2; D not resolved. V shed 2 bases and J shed 5 bases, with 15 bases lying between them. This CDR3 comprises 15 residues. Germline CDR1 LGHNA, CDR2 YNFKEQ. The CDR3 reads CASSQTSSGIYGYTF. CDR3 nucleotide sequence: TGTGCCAGCAGCCAAACCAGTTCCGGAATTTATGGCTACACCTTC.

The chain joins TRBV29-1 to TRBJ2-7; TRBD1 agrees at 9 bases. Germline CDR1 SQVTM, CDR2 ANQGSEA. This CDR3 comprises 14 residues. Trimming removed 5 bases from V and 5 bases from J; junction bases left unmatched: 10. Here the CDR3 reads CSVPRGQGRDEQYF. CDR3 coding DNA: TGCAGCGTTCCCAGGGGACAGGGTCGGGACGAGCAGTACTTC.

The chain couples TRBV27 to TRBJ2-7, with 8 nucleotides matching TRBD1. V trimming: 1 base; J trimming: 1 base; junction bases outside the gene matches: 3. Germline loops: CDR1 MNHEY, CDR2 SMNVEV (reference sequence). The CDR3 loop spans 15 amino acids. In nucleotides, the CDR3 is TGTGCCAGCAGTTTATGGACAGGGAGGTCCTACGAGCAGTACTTC. It translates to CASSLWTGRSYEQYF.

The gene calls are TRBV9 and TRBJ2-1; a weak D match, TRBD2 (5 bases). Per germline, CDR1 SGDLS and CDR2 YYNGEE. The CDR3 spans 15 residues. Trimming cost V 2 bases and J 0 bases, with 9 bases left between them. The CDR3 coding sequence is TGTGCCAGCAGCGTTCTGGGGAGCTCCTACAATGAGCAGTTCTTC. Amino acid sequence: CASSVLGSSYNEQFF.

The chain recombines TRBV5-1 with TRBJ2-3; D tentatively fits TRBD1 or TRBD2 (5 bases each). Germline CDR1 and CDR2: SGHRS and YFSETQ. The V and J ends lost 5 bases and 5 bases respectively, with 21 bases between them. The CDR3 length is 16 residues. CDR3 in amino acids: CASRSGVTDPQDTQYF. DNA for the CDR3: TGCGCCAGCAGGTCCGGGGTGACAGATCCTCAAGATACGCAGTATTTT.

The chain joins TRBV6-6 to TRBJ2-1; possible D gene TRBD2, 7 bases. This CDR3 has 16 amino acids. The V and J ends lost 2 bases and 4 bases respectively, with 15 bases between them. CDR1 MNHNY and CDR2 SVGAGI come from the germline V gene (reference sequence). The CDR3 DNA is TGTGCCAGCAGTTACGGGGGGCTAGCGGAATACAATGAGCAGTTCTTC. Its protein product is CASSYGGLAEYNEQFF.

The chain links TRBV5-4 to TRBJ2-1, with TRBD1 matching 9 bases. Germline CDR1 SGHNT, CDR2 YYREEE (reference sequence). The V gene end was trimmed by 6 bases and the J gene end by 4 bases; junction bases not matched to a gene: 14. This CDR3 contains 17 residues. CDR3 nucleotides: TGTGCCAGCACCTATGAGAGACCGGGACAGGGTTACAATGAGCAGTTCTTC. Translated, it gives CASTYERPGQGYNEQFF.

The chain uses TRBV27 and TRBJ2-7; 8 nucleotides align to TRBD1. Germline CDR1 is MNHEY and CDR2 is SMNVEV (reference sequence). This CDR3 region has 16 residues. The trim removed 6 bases at V and 3 bases at J, leaving 13 bases unmatched. The CDR3 nucleotides are TGTGCCAGCAGCTGGGGGACAGGACGGGCCCTCTACGAGCAGTACTTC. Residues: CASSWGTGRALYEQYF.

This chain connects TRBV6-5 to TRBJ2-1, with D unclear. There are 16 residues in the CDR3. The ends were cut back, 2 bases at V and 0 bases at J, with 11 bases in the middle. Germline CDR1 MNHEY, CDR2 SVGAGI. CDR3 DNA sequence: TGTGCCAGCAGTTACAAACAGACGAGCTCCTACAATGAGCAGTTCTTC. Amino acids: CASSYKQTSSYNEQFF.

The rearrangement uses TRBV12-5 and TRBJ1-1; D unclear. Germline CDR1 and CDR2: LGHNT and FRNRAP. The CDR3 is 14 residues long. The V and J ends lost 5 bases and 5 bases respectively, with 15 bases between them. CDR3 sequence reads: CASGPSALGTEAFF. The CDR3 DNA follows: TGTGCTAGTGGTCCGTCGGCTCTGGGGACTGAAGCTTTCTTT.

This chain connects TRBV20-1 to TRBJ2-7; D ambiguous. This CDR3 comprises 14 residues. CDR1 and CDR2 from the germline V gene are DFQATT and SNEGSKA (reference sequence). V dropped 3 bases and J dropped 3 bases, with 15 bases sitting between them. The CDR3 region is CSASPLDSDYEQYF. CDR3 coding DNA: TGCAGTGCTAGCCCCCTCGACTCAGACTACGAGCAGTACTTC.

The V gene is TRBV27, the J gene TRBJ1-3, with D hard to call. The CDR3 contains 13 residues. CDR1 is MNHEY and CDR2 is SMNVEV in the germline V gene (reference sequence). Trimming shortened V by 5 bases and J by 0 bases, and 5 bases separated the two germline ends. The CDR3 region is CASSPLSGNTIYF. The CDR3 DNA reads as TGTGCCAGCAGTCCGCTCTCTGGAAACACCATATATTTT.

This chain connects TRBV6-5 to TRBJ2-3; D is unclear. The germline V and J ends were trimmed by 2 bases and 2 bases, with 8 bases remaining between them. Germline values: CDR1 MNHEY, CDR2 SVGAGI. The length of the CDR3 is 14 residues. In DNA form, the CDR3 reads TGTGCCAGCAGTTACCGGCTTTACACAGATACGCAGTATTTT. It codes for CASSYRLYTDTQYF.

The rearrangement uses TRBV29-1 and TRBJ2-3, with D unclear. Germline CDR1 reads SQVTM; CDR2 reads ANQGSEA. V lost 0 bases, J lost 1 base, and 14 bases lay in between. CDR3 size: 16 residues. CDR3 sequence reads: CSVEDLAVHGTDTQYF. In DNA form, the CDR3 reads TGCAGCGTTGAAGATCTGGCGGTTCATGGCACAGATACGCAGTATTTT.

V gene TRBV12-3 or TRBV12-4 combines with J gene TRBJ1-2; 9 bases align to TRBD1. This CDR3 is 18 amino acids long. The junction had 16 bases not matched to a gene; V was cut back by 4 bases and J by 4 bases. The CDR3 reads CASSYYTFSDRGGYGYTF. The CDR3 DNA reads as TGTGCCAGCAGTTATTACACCTTTTCGGACAGGGGAGGCTATGGCTACACCTTC.

The chain links TRBV27 to TRBJ2-7; the D gene could be TRBD1 or TRBD2 (7 bases each). This CDR3 spans 16 amino acids. In germline, CDR1 is MNHEY, CDR2 SMNVEV (reference sequence). V lost 0 bases, J lost 1 base, and 13 bases lay in between. The CDR3 spells CASSLSWQGGSYEQYF. CDR3 sequence (DNA): TGTGCCAGCAGTTTATCATGGCAGGGGGGGTCCTACGAGCAGTACTTC.

The rearrangement joins TRBV4-1 to TRBJ1-2; no reliable D call. The V gene's germline CDR1 is MGHRA and CDR2 YSYEKL. The V gene lost 3 bases and the J gene lost 0 bases, with 8 bases spanning the gap. The CDR3 is made up of 14 amino acids. The DNA of the CDR3 is TGCGCCAGCAGCCATCCGGAGGCTAACTATGGCTACACCTTC. Translation gives CASSHPEANYGYTF.

The rearrangement joins TRBV3-1 to TRBJ2-3, with D hard to call. The V end was cut by 5 bases, the J end by 7 bases, with 10 bases between. The CDR3 sequence is 12 residues long. Germline V gene sequence: CDR1 LGHDT, CDR2 YNNKEL (reference sequence). The CDR3 region is CASSSKTYTQYF. The CDR3 coding sequence is TGTGCCAGCAGCTCCAAGACGTATACGCAGTATTTT.

The CDR3 loop reads CSVDGRSGLRYNEQFF. In nucleotides, the CDR3 is TGCAGCGTTGATGGTCGGTCGGGGTTGAGGTACAATGAGCAGTTCTTC. The chain carries TRBV29-1 and TRBJ2-1; the D gene is possibly TRBD2 (5 bases). The length of the CDR3 is 16 residues. V shed 3 bases and J shed 4 bases, with 19 bases lying between them. Germline lookup yields CDR1 SQVTM and CDR2 ANQGSEA.

The chain has TRBV6-2 or TRBV6-3 and TRBJ2-1; D remains ambiguous. The CDR3 covers 15 residues. The germline V gene encodes CDR1 MNHEY and CDR2 SVGEGT. Trimming took 8 bases from V and 2 from J, leaving 16 bases between them. The CDR3, as DNA: TGTGCCAGCCTCTATAGGTCGTCCCCCTACAATGAGCAGTTCTTC. Translation: CASLYRSSPYNEQFF.

This chain connects TRBV12-3 or TRBV12-4 to TRBJ1-2, with TRBD1 matching over 7 bases. The CDR3 is 15 residues long. Trimming at V came to 5 bases and at J to 4 bases, leaving 10 bases not matched to a gene. The CDR3, as DNA: TGTGCCAGCAGTATGGAAAGGGGGCATGGCTATGGCTACACCTTC. This translates into CASSMERGHGYGYTF.

The chain joins TRBV4-1 to TRBJ2-1, with 13 bases identical to TRBD2. This CDR3 spans 15 amino acids. The ends lost 4 bases at V and 4 bases at J; junction bases unmatched: 1. The V gene's germline CDR1 is MGHRA and CDR2 YSYEKL. The CDR3 spells CASSPGLAGYNEQFF. In nucleotides, the CDR3 is TGCGCCAGCAGCCCGGGACTAGCGGGGTACAATGAGCAGTTCTTC.

The chain has TRBV12-5 and TRBJ2-7; 9 bases agree with TRBD2. Germline loops: CDR1 LGHNT, CDR2 FRNRAP. CDR3 size: 16 residues. The V segment lost 7 bases and the J segment 2 bases; nucleotides outside the gene matches: 12. The CDR3 protein is CASAPASGERAYEQYF. The CDR3 DNA sequence: TGTGCTAGTGCCCCAGCTAGCGGGGAAAGGGCCTACGAGCAGTACTTC.